The present TCR beta chain was sequenced within a study of T cell repertoires in aging, cancer and after chemotherapy. Study-wide context: Pre- and post-chemotherapy samples were paired from chronic lymphocytic leukemia patients treated with fludarabine- or bendamustine-based regimens.

Multiplex touch-down PCR with TRB-A/B primers amplified rearranged V-D-J TRB sequences. TCRdb used MiXCR to reprocess the multiplex PCR reads, holding one entry per CDR3 protein. The top ten clones hold 20% to 25% of a sample with approximately 1,800 distinct CDR3 sequences, 59% of them seen once. The template was genomic DNA from peripheral blood, not RNA. Germline CDR1 SGHAT, CDR2 FQDESV (reference sequence). V dropped 5 bases and J dropped 0; count of bases not matched to a gene: 3. This CDR3 region has 16 residues. The V call is TRBV11-1, the J call TRBJ2-3; 12 bases are a match to TRBD2. The receptor was derived from a human donor with a blood cancer. Sequencing was carried out using blood. CDR3 sequence: CASSPGLAGSTDTQYF. The CDR3 region has the DNA TGTGCCAGCAGCCCGGGACTAGCGGGTAGCACAGATACGCAGTATTTT.